The sequence of this T cell receptor (beta chain) was determined in a study of cytomegalovirus exposure and HLA in healthy donors. Study as a whole: An earlier analysis found fewer than 120 million unique TCR beta sequences from approximately 190 million T cells.

Healthy donors of bone marrow made up the group. As regards this clone: The antigen remains undetermined.

Broader study findings: In a later analysis, CMV-associated beta chains were mostly HLA-associated, it appeared.

Primers included in the PCR were 60 Vbeta and 13 Jbeta primers. Generated by immunoSEQ multiplex PCR, the TCRdb table keeps only in-frame clones and is missing some. The sample has 100,000 to 150,000 clones; about four fifths are singletons. The specimen sequenced was PBMCs. The sequence derives from a woman younger than 35 in good health and CMV-seronegative.

CDR3 DNA sequence: TGTGCCAGCAGCTTCGGTCCAGGGGGCGCGGGTGGCACTGAAGCTTTCTTT. As protein: CASSFGPGGAGGTEAFF. The rearrangement uses TRBV7-9 and TRBJ1-1, with 8 bases matching TRBD1. The CDR3 runs to 17 residues. Germline CDR1 SEHNR, CDR2 FQNEAQ (reference sequence). The ends lost 3 bases at V and 4 bases at J; junction bases unmatched: 13.